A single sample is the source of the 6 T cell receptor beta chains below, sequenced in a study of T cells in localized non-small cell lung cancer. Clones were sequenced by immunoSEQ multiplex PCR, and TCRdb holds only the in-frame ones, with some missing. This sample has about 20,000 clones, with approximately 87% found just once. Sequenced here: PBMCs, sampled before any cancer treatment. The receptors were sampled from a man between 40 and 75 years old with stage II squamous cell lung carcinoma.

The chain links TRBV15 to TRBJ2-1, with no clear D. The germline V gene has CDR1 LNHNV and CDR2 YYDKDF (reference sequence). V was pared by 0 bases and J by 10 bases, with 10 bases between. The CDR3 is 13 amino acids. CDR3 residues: CATSRDQGEEQFF. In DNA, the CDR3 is TGTGCCACCAGCAGAGATCAAGGCGAGGAGCAGTTCTTC.

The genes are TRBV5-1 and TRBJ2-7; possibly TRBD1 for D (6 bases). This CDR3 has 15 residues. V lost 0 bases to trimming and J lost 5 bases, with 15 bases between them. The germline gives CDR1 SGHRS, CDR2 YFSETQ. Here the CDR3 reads CASSLAGVAGHEQYF. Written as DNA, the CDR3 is TGCGCCAGCAGCTTGGCAGGGGTGGCAGGGCACGAGCAGTACTTC.

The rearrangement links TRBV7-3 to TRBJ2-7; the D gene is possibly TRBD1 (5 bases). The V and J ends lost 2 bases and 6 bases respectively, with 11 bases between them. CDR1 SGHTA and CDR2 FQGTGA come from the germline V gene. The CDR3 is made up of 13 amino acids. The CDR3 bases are TGTGCCAGCAGCTTACAGGGCTGGGGCGAGCAGTACTTC. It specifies CASSLQGWGEQYF. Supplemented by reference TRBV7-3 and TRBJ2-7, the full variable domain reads GAGVSQTPSNKVTEKGKYVELRCDPISGHTALYWYRQSLGQGPEFLIYFQGTGAADDSGLPNDRFFAVRPEGSVSTLKIQRTERGDSAVYLCASSLQGWGEQYFGPGTRLTVT.

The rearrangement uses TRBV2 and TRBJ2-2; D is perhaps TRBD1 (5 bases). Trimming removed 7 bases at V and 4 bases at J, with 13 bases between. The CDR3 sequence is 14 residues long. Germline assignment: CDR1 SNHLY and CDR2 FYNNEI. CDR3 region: CASTGYRLTGELFF. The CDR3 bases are TGTGCCAGCACCGGGTACAGGCTCACCGGGGAGCTGTTTTTT.

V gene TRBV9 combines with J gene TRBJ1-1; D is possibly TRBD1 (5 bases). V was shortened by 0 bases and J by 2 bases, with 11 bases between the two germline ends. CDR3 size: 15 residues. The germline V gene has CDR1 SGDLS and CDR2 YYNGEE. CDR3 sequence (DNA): TGTGCCAGCAGCGTAGTGACAGCAAGCAACACTGAAGCTTTCTTT. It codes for CASSVVTASNTEAFF.

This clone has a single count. The CDR3 bases are TGTGCCAGTAGCCTAGCGGGAGGCCCCTACAATGAGCAGTTCTTC. Its protein product is CASSLAGGPYNEQFF. The V call is TRBV19, the J call TRBJ2-1, with 11 bases lining up with TRBD2. The germline CDR1 and CDR2 sequences are LNHDA and SQIVND (reference sequence). The J segment lost 2 bases and the V segment lost 6 bases, leaving 3 bases of the junction unmatched. The CDR3 has 15 amino acids.